These 13 T cell receptor beta chains came from one sample sequenced in a study of blood T cells in healthy people across ages. Using a J-beta primer mix together with a sample-barcoded 5' primer, a second PCR was run for about 7 to 12 cycles. MiXCR was run by TCRdb on the 5' RACE reads, yielding one entry per CDR3 protein. The table shows 1.6 million or so distinct CDR3 sequences, with about 32% occurring only once. Sample: blood. Receptors originate from a woman in her twenties or thirties in good health.

This clonotype was observed a handful of times. The V gene is TRBV21-1, the J gene TRBJ2-1; the DNA was not compared with TRBD1, the D call given in the table. TRBV21-1 is tagged as a pseudogene. This CDR3 has 14 residues. CDR3 region: CAKGQGDRFNEQFF. The CDR3 nucleotides read TGTGCCAAAGGACAGGGCGATAGATTCAATGAGCAGTTCTTC.

The chain links TRBV20-1 to TRBJ2-1; maybe TRBD2 (6 bases). CDR1 and CDR2 from the germline V gene are DFQATT and SNEGSKA (reference sequence). Trimming removed 0 bases from V and 0 bases from J, with 15 bases in between. The CDR3 has 17 amino acids. In nucleotides, the CDR3 is TGCAGTGCTAGAGACCCCCGGGACTTCTACTCCTACAATGAGCAGTTCTTC. It is translated as CSARDPRDFYSYNEQFF.

This clonotype has more than one count but fewer than ten. V and J are TRBV28 and TRBJ2-3; no definite D call. The V gene's germline CDR1 is MDHEN and CDR2 SYDVKM. Trimming took 5 bases from V and 0 from J, leaving 15 bases between them. The CDR3 runs 16 residues. CDR3 residues: CASSPTYPTSTDTQYF. CDR3 nucleotides: TGTGCCAGCAGTCCCACTTATCCTACTAGCACAGATACGCAGTATTTT. Filled out from reference TRBV28 and TRBJ2-3, the complete variable domain reads DVKVTQSSRYLVKRTGEKVFLECVQDMDHENMFWYRQDPGLGLRLIYFSYDVKMKEKGDIPEGYSVSREKKERFSLILESASTNQTSMYLCASSPTYPTSTDTQYFGPGTRLTVL.

The genes are TRBV28 and TRBJ2-3; 10 positions agree with TRBD1. Germline V gives CDR1 MDHEN, CDR2 SYDVKM. V trimming: 5 bases; J trimming: 2 bases; junction bases outside the gene matches: 10. The CDR3 has 17 residues. This CDR3 is CASSTLRGTGATDTQYF. The CDR3, as DNA: TGTGCCAGCAGTACCCTCCGCGGGACAGGGGCCACAGATACGCAGTATTTT.

Comment on this clonotype: Its ends do not fully match the called genes, so a read error is possible. The chain employs TRBV4-1 and TRBJ1-4; 7 bases fit TRBD1. The CDR3 contains 16 residues. Germline V gene sequence: CDR1 MGHRA, CDR2 YSYEKL. CDR3 region: CASSQDRTGLGEKLFF. In DNA form, the CDR3 reads TGCGCAAGCAGCCAAGATCGGACAGGCTTAGGGGAAAAACTGTTTTTT.

This chain connects TRBV2 to TRBJ2-1; 7 bases map to TRBD2. The CDR3 length is 11 residues. Per the germline V gene, CDR1 is SNHLY and CDR2 is FYNNEI. The V and J ends lost 8 bases and 13 bases, in that order; junction bases with no gene match: 8. CDR3 protein: CASGDYQSQFF. CDR3 DNA sequence: TGTGCCAGCGGGGACTACCAGTCCCAGTTCTTC.

Details on this clonotype: Since a much larger clone is just one base distant, this may be a read error. V gene TRBV2 combines with J gene TRBJ1-6, with TRBD1 identical over 7 bases. This CDR3 spans 14 amino acids. Per germline, CDR1 SNHLY and CDR2 FYNNEI. Germline trimming cut 6 bases from V and 7 bases from J; bases unmatched to any gene: 6. As DNA, the CDR3 is TGTGCCAGCAGGCGGGACAGAACAAATTCACCCCTCCACTTT. Its translation: CASRRDRTNSPLHF.

The V call is TRBV5-6, the J call TRBJ2-3, with D tentatively TRBD1 (6 bases). CDR1 and CDR2 from the germline V gene are SGHDT and YYEEEE. This CDR3 contains 16 residues. The germline V and J ends were trimmed by 4 bases and 1 base, with 16 bases remaining between them. The DNA for the CDR3 is TGTGCCAGCAGCCCCCTCAAACAGGGCGGCACAGATACGCAGTATTTT. Residues: CASSPLKQGGTDTQYF.

This clonotype turned up a few times. For the CDR3, the DNA is TGTGCCAGCAGACCGGGACTAGAAGCCTACGAGCAGTACTTC. This gives the protein CASRPGLEAYEQYF. The J gene is TRBJ2-7, the V gene TRBV6-6; TRBD2 matches 8 bases. The ends lost 6 bases at V and 2 bases at J; junction bases unmatched: 6. There are 14 residues in the CDR3. Per the germline V gene, CDR1 is MNHNY and CDR2 is SVGAGI (reference sequence).

CDR3 bases: TGCAGTGCTAAACAGGGTACGGATCAGCCCCAGCATTTT. It translates to CSAKQGTDQPQHF. V usage is TRBV20-1 and J usage is TRBJ1-5, with TRBD1 as a possible D gene (6 bases). There are 13 residues in the CDR3. Trimming left V 4 bases short and J 5 bases short, with 12 bases between. From germline, CDR1 is DFQATT and CDR2 SNEGSKA (reference sequence).

V and J are TRBV6-6 and TRBJ2-1; 11 nucleotides agree with TRBD2. V shed 7 bases and J 2 bases; nucleotides not matched to a gene: 4. Germline values: CDR1 MNHNY, CDR2 SVGAGI (reference sequence). This CDR3 region has 15 residues. The CDR3 loop is CASKTSGNPYNEQFF. The CDR3 nucleotides are TGTGCCAGCAAGACTAGCGGGAACCCCTACAATGAGCAGTTCTTC.

This clonotype was counted between two and nine times. The chain links TRBV12-3 or TRBV12-4 to TRBJ2-3, with no clear D. The V gene lost 6 bases and the J gene lost 6 bases, with 22 bases spanning the gap. This CDR3 has 16 residues. CDR3 DNA sequence: TGTGCCAGCAGAATCCGGGTGTTACGCAGACGGGATACGCAGTATTTT. It specifies CASRIRVLRRRDTQYF.

The genes are TRBV5-5 and TRBJ1-6, with 7 bases fitting TRBD1. The J segment lost 7 bases and the V segment lost 3 bases, leaving 7 bases of the junction unmatched. Germline CDR1 and CDR2: SGHKS and YYEKEE (reference sequence). The CDR3 extends over 15 amino acids. The CDR3 sequence: CASSWAGTANSPLHF. DNA of the CDR3: TGTGCCAGCAGCTGGGCCGGGACAGCAAATTCACCCCTCCACTTT.